This passage covers 29 T cell receptor beta chains from one sample sequenced in a study of blood T cell repertoires in COVID-19. Libraries were prepared by immunoSEQ multiplex PCR; TCRdb keeps only in-frame clonotypes and omits some of them. The sample holds more than 200,000 clones, 80% to 90% seen once. The material sequenced was peripheral blood. Receptors originate from a man aged 25 to 40 with active or convalescent COVID-19.

J is TRBJ2-7 and V is TRBV29-1; possible D gene TRBD1, 5 bases. Germline V gene data show CDR1 as SQVTM and CDR2 as ANQGSEA. Trimming pared 6 bases from V and 5 bases from J, leaving 11 bases between. The CDR3 consists of 11 residues. CDR3 residues: CSVRKGDEQYF. The CDR3 region has the DNA TGCAGCGTAAGGAAAGGGGACGAGCAGTACTTC.

V usage is TRBV30 and J usage is TRBJ1-2; unclear D gene. Germline V gene lookup returns CDR1 GTSNPN and CDR2 SVGIG (reference sequence). Trimming took off 7 bases at V and 6 bases at J, with 12 bases between the two ends. This CDR3 has 11 residues. CDR3 DNA sequence: TGTGCCTTGAACCGGGGAAATGGCTACACCTTC. Translation: CALNRGNGYTF.

This clone was seen just once. The chain couples TRBV4-1 to TRBJ2-7; TRBD1 matches at 9 bases. The junction had 3 bases not matched to a gene; V was cut back by 6 bases and J by 3 bases. The CDR3 is made up of 13 amino acids. Germline values: CDR1 MGHRA, CDR2 YSYEKL. The CDR3 here is CASSSGQGYEQYF. DNA of the CDR3: TGCGCCAGCAGTTCGGGACAGGGCTACGAGCAGTACTTC.

The chain's CDR3 is CASSQDVTGPQETQYF. The CDR3 coding sequence is TGTGCCAGCAGCCAAGATGTGACAGGGCCCCAAGAGACCCAGTACTTC. The rearrangement uses TRBV14 and TRBJ2-5, with TRBD1 identical over 7 bases. This CDR3 contains 16 residues. CDR1 is SGHDN and CDR2 is FVKESK in the germline V gene. Germline trimming cut 0 bases from V and 1 base from J; bases unmatched to any gene: 5.

The chain couples TRBV12-5 to TRBJ2-2, with 9 bases that match TRBD1. CDR1 is LGHNT and CDR2 is FRNRAP in the germline V gene. The CDR3 is 17 amino acids. Unmatched junction bases numbered 6, after V lost 0 bases and J lost 4 bases. DNA for the CDR3: TGTGCTAGTGGTTTGGTCGGGGGACAGGGAGGCACCGGGGAGCTGTTTTTT. Translation: CASGLVGGQGGTGELFF.

This sequence joins TRBV27 and TRBJ2-1; 13 bases match TRBD2. Germline assignment: CDR1 MNHEY and CDR2 SMNVEV (reference sequence). There are 15 residues in the CDR3. J lost 5 bases, V lost 6 bases, and 4 bases had no gene match. The CDR3 spells CASSPGLAGDNEQFF. Written as DNA, the CDR3 is TGTGCCAGCAGCCCCGGACTAGCGGGGGACAATGAGCAGTTCTTC.

The chain recombines TRBV10-1 with TRBJ2-1; TRBD2 matches 13 bases. The CDR3 runs to 17 residues. Trimming at V came to 3 bases and at J to 4 bases, leaving 6 bases not matched to a gene. Germline CDR1 is WNHNN and CDR2 is SYGVQD (reference sequence). The CDR3 nucleotides are TGCGCCAGCAGTGACCTCGGACTAGCGGGGGCATACAATGAGCAGTTCTTC. This codes for CASSDLGLAGAYNEQFF.

The chain joins TRBV29-1 to TRBJ1-1; D gene uncertain. Germline V lookup: CDR1 SQVTM, CDR2 ANQGSEA. V was clipped by 4 bases and J by 7 bases, with 10 bases between them. The length of the CDR3 is 11 residues. CDR3 bases: TGCAGCGTTGTGCGACAATTTGAAGCTTTCTTT. Translating it yields CSVVRQFEAFF.

This clone was counted once. This rearrangement joins TRBV5-1 to TRBJ2-7, with no clear D. CDR1 and CDR2 from the germline V gene are SGHRS and YFSETQ. The CDR3 sequence is 15 residues long. The V and J ends lost 0 bases and 4 bases respectively, with 14 bases between them. The CDR3, as DNA: TGCGCCAGCAGCTTGGATGGCAGCGACGGGTACGAGCAGTACTTC. Translating gives CASSLDGSDGYEQYF.

The chain joins TRBV9 to TRBJ2-5; a weak D match, TRBD2 (6 bases). The CDR3 runs to 14 residues. Trimming shortened V by 0 bases and J by 2 bases, and 8 bases separated the two germline ends. In germline, CDR1 is SGDLS, CDR2 YYNGEE. The CDR3 spells CASSVDGGQETQYF. The CDR3 nucleotides are TGTGCCAGCAGCGTAGATGGGGGGCAAGAGACCCAGTACTTC.

V usage is TRBV27 and J usage is TRBJ1-2; unclear D gene. There are 13 residues in the CDR3. Trimming pared 3 bases from V and 4 bases from J, leaving 9 bases between. Germline V CDR1 and CDR2: MNHEY, SMNVEV (reference sequence). Here the CDR3 DNA reads TGTGCCAGCAGTTTTTCCGGAGGCTATGGCTACACCTTC. This translates into CASSFSGGYGYTF.

The chain combines TRBV7-9 with TRBJ1-2, with D possibly matching TRBD1 (5 bases). Germline CDR1 reads SEHNR; CDR2 reads FQNEAQ (reference sequence). The CDR3 contains 16 residues. V lost 5 bases and J lost 4, with 20 bases in between. CDR3 DNA sequence: TGTGCCAGCAGCACTTCGGGGGGGTTAATAAGCTATGGCTACACCTTC. Its translation is CASSTSGGLISYGYTF.

V is TRBV6-5 and J is TRBJ1-3; unclear D gene. The V and J ends lost 4 bases and 0 bases respectively, with 13 bases between them. CDR1 and CDR2 from the germline V gene are MNHEY and SVGAGI. The CDR3 runs to 16 residues. CDR3 region: CASSLQLGLSGNTIYF. CDR3 in DNA: TGTGCCAGCAGTTTGCAGTTGGGCCTCTCTGGAAACACCATATATTTT.

The V and J genes are TRBV15 and TRBJ1-5; tentative D call: TRBD1 (6 bases). CDR3 length: 14 residues. V lost 4 bases and J 6 bases, leaving 13 bases between the germline ends. Germline-derived CDR1 and CDR2 are LNHNV and YYDKDF (reference sequence). The CDR3 nucleotides are TGTGCCACCAGCACGCGGACAGTGGGTCAGCCCCAGCATTTT. Translating it yields CATSTRTVGQPQHF.

The V call is TRBV2, the J call TRBJ1-5; D perhaps matches TRBD1 (5 bases). CDR1 is SNHLY and CDR2 is FYNNEI in the germline V gene. CDR3 length: 15 residues. V was trimmed by 2 bases and J by 2 bases, leaving 10 bases between them. CDR3 coding DNA: TGTGCCAGCAGTGAATCGTCAGGGCGCAATCAGCCCCAGCATTTT. Its protein product is CASSESSGRNQPQHF.

The V call is TRBV19, the J call TRBJ1-3; no definite D call. Trimming shortened V by 3 bases and J by 2 bases, and 14 bases separated the two germline ends. This CDR3 contains 16 residues. The V gene's germline CDR1 is LNHDA and CDR2 SQIVND (reference sequence). The CDR3: CASSILLVAAGNTIYF. The CDR3 region has the DNA TGTGCCAGTAGTATTTTGTTGGTCGCGGCTGGAAACACCATATATTTT.

The J gene is TRBJ2-1, the V gene TRBV5-1; TRBD1 matches 7 bases. The CDR3 sequence is 18 residues long. J lost 0 bases, V lost 3 bases, and 12 bases had no gene match. Germline V CDR1 and CDR2: SGHRS, YFSETQ. CDR3 sequence reads: CASSSRMLGGSSYNEQFF. In DNA, the CDR3 is TGCGCCAGCAGCTCGAGGATGTTAGGGGGCAGCTCCTACAATGAGCAGTTCTTC.

The chain joins TRBV6-5 to TRBJ2-1; TRBD2 is a possible D gene (5 bases). Trimming removed 2 bases from V and 10 bases from J, with 15 bases in between. The CDR3 totals 14 residues. CDR1 is MNHEY, CDR2 SVGAGI, per germline. The CDR3 spells CASSYEMLAREQFF. The CDR3 DNA sequence: TGTGCCAGCAGTTACGAAATGCTAGCAAGGGAGCAGTTCTTC.

V is TRBV11-3 and J is TRBJ2-2, with 8 bases matching TRBD1. The CDR3 has 16 amino acids. V shed 3 bases and J 6 bases; nucleotides not matched to a gene: 9. Germline V gene data show CDR1 as SGHNT and CDR2 as YENEEA. DNA for the CDR3: TGTGCCAGCAGCTTTTTCGGACAGGGAAAATCCGGGGAGCTGTTTTTT. It specifies CASSFFGQGKSGELFF. The full variable domain, in which reference TRBV11-3 and TRBJ2-2 provide the parts outside the CDR3, is EAGVVQSPRYKIIEKKQPVAFWCNPISGHNTLYWYLQNLGQGPELLIRYENEEAVDDSQLPKDRFSAERLKGVDSTLKIQPAELGDSAVYLCASSFFGQGKSGELFFGEGSRLTVL.

This chain uses TRBV27 with TRBJ2-2; D is ambiguous. The V end was cut by 4 bases, the J end by 7 bases, with 22 bases between. The CDR3 sequence is 17 residues long. Germline CDR1 reads MNHEY; CDR2 reads SMNVEV (reference sequence). CDR3 loop: CASSSPILGHTDGELFF. Written as DNA, the CDR3 is TGTGCCAGCAGTTCCCCTATCCTGGGTCACACAGACGGGGAGCTGTTTTTT.

As concerns this clone: This specimen includes other DNA sequences encoding the same CDR3. V gene TRBV30 combines with J gene TRBJ1-3; D gene unclear. CDR3 size: 14 residues. The V gene's germline CDR1 is GTSNPN and CDR2 SVGIG (reference sequence). Deletions cut 0 bases from V and 0 bases from J, with 6 bases between. In nucleotides, the CDR3 is TGTGCCTGGAGTGTACGCGGCTCTGGAAACACCATATATTTT. It yields the protein CAWSVRGSGNTIYF.

V gene TRBV27 combines with J gene TRBJ2-1; TRBD1 might be the D (5 bases). CDR3 length: 14 residues. V was shortened by 3 bases and J by 8 bases, with 14 bases between the two germline ends. Germline CDR1 and CDR2: MNHEY and SMNVEV (reference sequence). The CDR3 nucleotides read TGTGCCAGCAGTTTGAGAGCCAGGGCCTATGAGCAGTTCTTC. Its protein product is CASSLRARAYEQFF.

This clone was counted once. The chain combines TRBV10-2 with TRBJ1-3; weak D call: TRBD1 (5 bases). The germline gives CDR1 WSHSY, CDR2 SAAADI. CDR3 size: 15 residues. The germline V and J ends were trimmed by 3 bases and 4 bases, with 13 bases remaining between them. CDR3 sequence (DNA): TGCGCCAGCAGTGAAGGGGTCTCGACGGGAAACACCATATATTTT. Translation gives CASSEGVSTGNTIYF.

This chain uses TRBV7-3 with TRBJ2-2; TRBD1 agrees at 8 bases. The CDR3 has 16 residues. From germline, CDR1 is SGHTA and CDR2 FQGTGA. J was trimmed by 6 bases and V by 4 bases; bases with no gene match: 10. CDR3 sequence (DNA): TGTGCCAGCAGCTCCGCCGGGACAGGTGGGGCCGGGGAGCTGTTTTTT. Protein product: CASSSAGTGGAGELFF.

V and J are TRBV5-4 and TRBJ1-2; 7 bases align to TRBD1. Trimming at V came to 4 bases and at J to 8 bases, leaving 14 bases not matched to a gene. This CDR3 has 15 residues. The V gene's germline CDR1 is SGHNT and CDR2 YYREEE (reference sequence). CDR3 sequence (DNA): TGTGCCAGCAGCCAAAAGACAGGGCCTGATGAGGGCTACACCTTC. Its translation is CASSQKTGPDEGYTF.

With respect to this clone: One end of the junction does not line up with germline, which may come from a read error. The chain employs TRBV20-1 and TRBJ2-1; no clear D. Germline V lookup: CDR1 DFQATT, CDR2 SNEGSKA (reference sequence). CDR3 size: 11 residues. The CDR3 DNA is TGCAGTGCTGACTCCAACAATGAGCAGTTCTTC. Amino acid sequence: CSADSNNEQFF.

As for this clone: Other DNA sequences from this sample encode an identical CDR3 as well. This chain uses TRBV29-1 with TRBJ2-3; D gene unclear. The CDR3 contains 12 residues. The germline gives CDR1 SQVTM, CDR2 ANQGSEA. Trimming stripped 4 bases from V and 0 bases from J, with 5 bases between. The CDR3: CSVGQSTDTQYF. The CDR3 nucleotides are TGCAGCGTTGGGCAGAGCACAGATACGCAGTATTTT.

The genes are TRBV7-9 and TRBJ1-4; the match to TRBD1 covers 10 bases. Per germline, CDR1 SEHNR and CDR2 FQNEAQ (reference sequence). This CDR3 comprises 17 residues. The J segment lost 5 bases and the V segment lost 1 base, leaving 7 bases of the junction unmatched. In DNA form, the CDR3 reads TGTGCCAGCAGCTTAGTACCTTGGACAGGGGGAAATGAAAAACTGTTTTTT. Translation gives CASSLVPWTGGNEKLFF.

This clone has more than one count but fewer than ten. The chain has TRBV18 and TRBJ2-7; a weak D match, TRBD1 (6 bases). This CDR3 is built from 15 residues. V was shortened by 5 bases and J by 4 bases, with 18 bases between the two germline ends. Per the germline V gene, CDR1 is KGHSH and CDR2 is LQKENI. CDR3 region: CASSFTGSSSYEQYF. The CDR3 DNA reads TGTGCCAGCTCATTCACAGGGTCCTCCTCGTACGAGCAGTACTTC.